What follows describes a single T cell receptor (beta chain). Its target is not known. CD4+ cells underwent separation, giving CD45RA+ naive and CD45RA-negative memory subsets. This record comes from a study of shared clonotypes between healthy human individuals. With 6 bases clipped from V and 1 base from J, the junction kept 6 bases outside the gene matches. Germline CDR1 is LNHDA and CDR2 is SQIVND (reference sequence). This CDR3 region has 15 residues. Whole-study results and caveats: Shared across four donors were roughly 5.3% of the naive CD4 clonotypes.

The assay ran at deep level. DNA at about 210 ng, tens of thousands of T cell genomes, went into sorted-subset replicate PCRs. Libraries were prepared by immunoSEQ multiplex PCR; TCRdb keeps only in-frame clonotypes and omits some of them. The sample lists hundreds of thousands of clones; around 97% were seen once. The rearrangement links TRBV19 to TRBJ2-3; 8 nucleotides agree with TRBD1. The sequencing sample was made of naive CD4+ T cells sorted from blood. Subset defined: CD45RA+ positively selected. The sequence derives from a woman between 25 and 40 years old in good health. DNA of the CDR3: TGTGCCAGTAGATCCGGGACAGGCCGCACAGATACGCAGTATTTT. It codes for CASRSGTGRTDTQYF.